This TCR beta chain was found in a study of blood T cell repertoires in COVID-19. Across the study: T cells, B-cell-depleted T cells, or PBMCs supplied cDNA or gDNA.

As processed by the authors: Nucleated cell counts were estimated from reference gene primer amplification. The protocol was immunoSEQ multiplex PCR, while the TCRdb copy is restricted to in-frame clones and leaves out a portion. Clone size and the V and J calls come from that table; the DNA yielded D and trimming. The sample has a few hundred thousand clones; 80% to 90% are singletons. CDR1 SGDLS and CDR2 YYNGEE come from the germline V gene. The length of the CDR3 is 16 residues. V shed 3 bases and J shed 1 base, with 16 bases lying between them. The sample comprised peripheral blood. This TCR came from a man aged 18 to 35 who had recovered from COVID-19. This sequence joins TRBV9 and TRBJ1-2, with D possibly being TRBD1 (6 bases). CDR3 amino acids: CASSDPPTGINYGYTF. CDR3 sequence (DNA): TGTGCCAGCAGCGACCCCCCGACAGGAATTAACTATGGCTACACCTTC.